One sample yielded the 15 T cell receptor beta chains listed below, sequenced in a study of cytomegalovirus exposure and HLA in healthy donors. 60 Vbeta and 13 Jbeta primers were used in PCR. Sequencing used immunoSEQ multiplex PCR; TCRdb keeps in-frame clones, though not all of them. The data hold over 90,000 clones, with more than 70% observed a single time. Sequenced: PBMCs. These receptors all stem from a woman aged 55 to 70 in good health and CMV-seropositive.

This clone was observed once. V and J are TRBV5-5 and TRBJ2-7; 7 bases agree with TRBD2. The CDR3 consists of 13 residues. Germline V lookup: CDR1 SGHKS, CDR2 YYEKEE (reference sequence). V was clipped by 2 bases and J by 2 bases; unmatched bases: 1. The CDR3 DNA reads TGTGCCAGCAGCTTCGGGACTACCTACGAGCAGTACTTC. Protein product: CASSFGTTYEQYF.

J is TRBJ2-1 and V is TRBV7-3; the D is unclear. Germline CDR1 SGHTA, CDR2 FQGTGA. The CDR3 covers 14 residues. V lost 2 bases and J lost 8, with 13 bases in between. The CDR3 sequence is CASSLGGNGHEQFF. The CDR3 DNA sequence: TGTGCCAGCAGCTTAGGCGGAAACGGCCATGAGCAGTTCTTC.

The V and J genes are TRBV27 and TRBJ2-5, with D perhaps matching TRBD1 (6 bases). The CDR3 is 14 amino acids. Germline CDR1 MNHEY, CDR2 SMNVEV (reference sequence). Trimming took off 5 bases at V and 4 bases at J, with 14 bases between the two ends. The CDR3 reads CASSLNWGRETQYF. The CDR3 DNA is TGTGCCAGCAGTCTCAACTGGGGGCGAGAGACCCAGTACTTC.

The V gene is TRBV4-1, the J gene TRBJ2-7, with TRBD2 as a possible D gene (5 bases). This CDR3 is built from 14 residues. Germline V gene lookup returns CDR1 MGHRA and CDR2 YSYEKL. V lost 3 bases, J lost 1 base, and 10 bases lay in between. CDR3 nucleotide sequence: TGCGCCAGCAGCCAGAGAGCGGAATCCTACGAGCAGTACTTC. Translated: CASSQRAESYEQYF.

Of note for this clone: The junction and the germline gene differ at one end; a read error may be behind it. This chain uses TRBV5-1 with TRBJ1-4, with 9 bases fitting TRBD1. The CDR3 contains 15 residues. Germline V gene sequence: CDR1 SGHRS, CDR2 YFSETQ. Written as DNA, the CDR3 is TGCGCCAGCAGCTCGAGAGGGACAGGGAATGAGAAACTGTTTTTT. Protein: CASSSRGTGNEKLFF. Using reference TRBV5-1 and TRBJ1-4 for the parts outside the CDR3, the full variable domain is KAGVTQTPRYLIKTRGQQVTLSCSPISGHRSVSWYQQTPGQGLQFLFEYFSETQRNKGNFPGRFSGRQFSNSRSEMNVSTLELGDSALYLCASSSRGTGNEKLFFGSGTQLSVL.

A note on this clone: The sample carries other DNA sequences with the same CDR3. The rearrangement uses TRBV7-4 and TRBJ1-4; D remains ambiguous. This CDR3 spans 15 amino acids. CDR1 is SGHVT and CDR2 is SQSDAQ in the germline V gene. V dropped 3 bases and J dropped 0 bases, with 8 bases sitting between them. The CDR3 bases are TGTGCCAGCAGCTTCACACCCCCAACTAATGAAAAACTGTTTTTT. Its protein product is CASSFTPPTNEKLFF.

This clone showed up many times. V is TRBV5-1 and J is TRBJ2-2; TRBD2 matches 7 bases. There are 17 residues in the CDR3. Germline CDR1 is SGHRS and CDR2 is YFSETQ. With V trimmed by 1 base and J by 2 bases, 8 bases remained unmatched. The CDR3 nucleotides read TGCGCCAGCAGCTTGAGGGCTAGCGGAACTAACACCGGGGAGCTGTTTTTT. This translates into CASSLRASGTNTGELFF.

The chain combines TRBV19 with TRBJ1-2; a possible D gene is TRBD1 (6 bases). There are 15 residues in the CDR3. V lost 5 bases and J 8 bases, leaving 21 bases between the germline ends. Germline-derived CDR1 and CDR2 are LNHDA and SQIVND (reference sequence). DNA of the CDR3: TGTGCCAGTAGTCTCTCTAACGGACAGTACCGAGGCTACACCTTC. This encodes CASSLSNGQYRGYTF.

About this clone itself: A read error may account for a junction end that differs from germline. The V gene is TRBV7-9, the J gene TRBJ2-7, with D unresolved. The CDR3 runs 12 residues. In germline, CDR1 is SEHNR, CDR2 FQNEAQ (reference sequence). The CDR3 sequence is CSSSLDLYEQYF. Here the CDR3 DNA reads TGTTCCAGCAGCTTAGACTTGTACGAGCAGTACTTC.

This clone was seen only a few times. The rearrangement joins TRBV6-1 to TRBJ1-4; a weak D match, TRBD1 (5 bases). The CDR3 loop spans 15 amino acids. CDR1 MNHNS and CDR2 SASEGT come from the germline V gene. V lost 2 bases and J lost 7, with 14 bases in between. The CDR3 DNA follows: TGTGCCAGCAGTGAACGAGCAGGGCGAGGTGAAAAACTGTTTTTT. As protein: CASSERAGRGEKLFF.

The V call is TRBV15, the J call TRBJ1-5; D perhaps matches TRBD1 (6 bases). The CDR3 consists of 14 residues. V lost 5 bases and J 0 bases, leaving 8 bases between the germline ends. CDR1 and CDR2 (germline): LNHNV, YYDKDF (reference sequence). The CDR3 region has the DNA TGTGCCACCAGCGTCAGGGGTAGCAATCAGCCCCAGCATTTT. The encoded protein is CATSVRGSNQPQHF. The variable domain in full, completed from reference TRBV15 and TRBJ1-5, reads DAMVIQNPRYQVTQFGKPVTLSCSQTLNHNVMYWYQQKSSQAPKLLFHYYDKDFNNEADTPDNFQSRRPNTSFCFLDIRSPGLGDTAMYLCATSVRGSNQPQHFGDGTRLSIL.

The chain combines TRBV2 with TRBJ2-6; 7 nucleotides match TRBD2. The J segment lost 3 bases and the V segment lost 1 base, leaving 3 bases of the junction unmatched. The CDR3 extends over 16 amino acids. In germline, CDR1 is SNHLY, CDR2 FYNNEI. The DNA of the CDR3 is TGTGCCAGCAGTGAAGATTCGGGAGGTGGGGCCAACGTCCTGACTTTC. Protein sequence: CASSEDSGGGANVLTF.

This chain connects TRBV4-1 to TRBJ1-1; D is unresolved. CDR3 length equals 13 residues. CDR1 is MGHRA and CDR2 is YSYEKL in the germline V gene. Between the trimmed V and J ends, which lost 8 bases and 1 base, there was a span of 11 bases. CDR3 sequence: CASVREGNTEAFF. For the CDR3, the DNA is TGCGCCAGCGTTAGGGAGGGGAACACTGAAGCTTTCTTT.

This chain joins TRBV28 and TRBJ1-4; maybe TRBD1 (5 bases). Germline V gene lookup returns CDR1 MDHEN and CDR2 SYDVKM. V lost 4 bases to trimming and J lost 8 bases, with 17 bases between them. This CDR3 is 15 amino acids long. CDR3 DNA: TGTGCCAGCAGTTCCCCCCAGGGTAGTTCCGAAAAACTGTTTTTT. Translated: CASSSPQGSSEKLFF. Full variable domain (rest looked up from reference TRBV28 and TRBJ1-4): DVKVTQSSRYLVKRTGEKVFLECVQDMDHENMFWYRQDPGLGLRLIYFSYDVKMKEKGDIPEGYSVSREKKERFSLILESASTNQTSMYLCASSSPQGSSEKLFFGSGTQLSVL.

This clone was observed a handful of times. The chain has TRBV4-1 and TRBJ1-1; D possibly corresponds to TRBD1 (5 bases). Trimming cost V 3 bases and J 1 base, with 9 bases left between them. This CDR3 is 14 amino acids long. Per germline, CDR1 MGHRA and CDR2 YSYEKL. CDR3 nucleotide sequence: TGCGCCAGCAGCCAGTATGACAGGAACACTGAAGCTTTCTTT. Its protein product is CASSQYDRNTEAFF.